These T cell receptor beta chains were read from a single sample in a study of T-cell reconstitution after alpha-beta-depleted transplantation in children. TCRdb reprocessed the PCR reads via MiXCR and lists one record per CDR3 protein. There are 700,000 to 850,000 distinct CDR3 sequences in the sample; approximately 15% occur only once, and roughly 5% lies in the top ten. This sample comprised PBMCs, mostly from graft donor cells, obtained 360 days after TCRalphabeta/CD19-depleted stem cell transplant. Receptor source: a male patient under 18 who had a stem cell transplant for acute lymphoblastic leukemia, so the T cells may come from the graft donor. The CDR3 runs from the conserved cysteine through the conserved F or W. A D gene is named only where the DNA matches it firmly. Size values are once, few and many counts, or a class for expanded clones, and some rows have none.

j_call v_call clone_size d_call cdr3_nt cdr3_aa
TRBJ2-7 TRBV7-6 few TRBD2 TGTGCCAGCAGACAACTAGCGGGAAAATTCTACGAGCAGTACTTC CASRQLAGKFYEQYF
TRBJ2-3 TRBV25-1 . . TGTGCCAGCAGCTACTGGGGGGTAGATACGCAGTATTTT CASSYWGVDTQYF
TRBJ2-1 TRBV7-6 . TRBD2 TGTGCCAGCAGCTTAGCGTGGGCGACTAGCGGTTACAATGAGCAGTTCTTC CASSLAWATSGYNEQFF
TRBJ1-1 TRBV4-1 . . TGCGCCAGCAGCCAATTAACTGAAGCTTTCTTT CASSQLTEAFF
TRBJ2-4 TRBV10-3 many . TGTGCCATCAGTGAGTCGATGAGTAGGGGGGCCAAAAACATTCAGTACTTC CAISESMSRGAKNIQYF
TRBJ1-1 TRBV12-3/TRBV12-4 . . TGTGCCAGCAGTTTAAGACGGACGTCGAACACTGAAGCTTTCTTT CASSLRRTSNTEAFF
TRBJ2-1 TRBV6-1 few TRBD1 TGTGCCAGCAGCCTTACAAGGGCGGACAGGGGTCGAAATGAGCAGTTCTTC CASSLTRADRGRNEQFF
TRBJ2-1 TRBV5-1 . TRBD2 TGCGCCAGCAGCCCAGCCCTAGCGGGAGGGCCGTCGACGTACAATGAGCAGTTCTTC CASSPALAGGPSTYNEQFF
TRBJ1-6 TRBV7-9 few . TGTGCCAGCAGCCCTCTCGCCGGTTCACCCCTCCACTTT CASSPLAGSPLHF
TRBJ2-1 TRBV5-6 . . TGTGCCAGCAGCTCTATTGATCTCGCTCTAGTCCATGAGCAGTTCTTC CASSSIDLALVHEQFF
TRBJ2-5 TRBV9 few TRBD2 TGTGCCAGCAGCGTAGCTAGCGGGAGTGTAGAGACCCAGTACTTC CASSVASGSVETQYF
TRBJ2-1 TRBV12-3/TRBV12-4 . TRBD2 TGTGCCAGCAGCCGGAGGGGGACTAGCGGCCCCTACAATGAGCAGTTCTTC CASSRRGTSGPYNEQFF
TRBJ2-7 TRBV5-1 many TRBD1 TGCGCCAGCAGCTTGGCGGGACAGGGGGCCTACGAGCAGTACTTC CASSLAGQGAYEQYF
TRBJ2-7 TRBV12-3/TRBV12-4 few . TGTGCCAGCAGTCCCCCGGACTACCCTTACTACGAGCAGTACTTC CASSPPDYPYYEQYF
TRBJ2-7 TRBV29-1 few . TGCAGCGTTGGGGAAAAGGTCAACGAGCAGTACTTC CSVGEKVNEQYF
TRBJ1-4 TRBV20-1 . . TGCAGTACCTTTTCCGGGCAGGCCTTTGAAAAACTGTTTTTT CSTFSGQAFEKLFF
TRBJ2-1 TRBV11-2 few . TGTGCCAGCAGCTTAGCCGGGCTGGGTGAGCAGTTCTTC CASSLAGLGEQFF
TRBJ2-7 TRBV4-1 few TRBD2 TGCGCCAGCAGCCAAGGGCCCGGGCGGGAGCCCTACGAGCAGTACTTC CASSQGPGREPYEQYF
TRBJ1-5 TRBV12-3/TRBV12-4 . . TGTGCCAGCAGTCTCGCTGAAGGGCCCCAGCATTTT CASSLAEGPQHF
TRBJ2-7 TRBV7-2 . . TGTGCCAGCAGCTTAAGGCGGGTAACCTACGAGCAGTACTTC CASSLRRVTYEQYF
TRBJ2-7 TRBV20-1 many . TGCAGTGCTAGCGGACACCGCTACGAGCAGTACTTC CSASGHRYEQYF
TRBJ2-7 TRBV19 . TRBD2 TGTGCCAGTAGTGGGACTACGGGGCACTACGAGCAGTACTTC CASSGTTGHYEQYF
TRBJ1-5 TRBV12-3/TRBV12-4 . . TGTGCCAGCAGTTTCGTAGGGGGTCGTCAGCCCCAGCATTTT CASSFVGGRQPQHF
TRBJ2-1 TRBV29-1 . TRBD2 TGCAGCGCCTTGGGACTAGCGGAGTACAATGAGCAGTTCTTC CSALGLAEYNEQFF
TRBJ2-2 TRBV11-1 many . TGTGCCAGCAGCTTAGCACTAGCCGGGGAGCTGTTTTTT CASSLALAGELFF
TRBJ2-3 TRBV15 few . TGTGCCACCAGCAAGGGAGTTAGCACAGATACGCAGTATTTT CATSKGVSTDTQYF
TRBJ1-6 TRBV25-1 few . TGTGCCAGCAGTGGCCTAGAGGGACTTAACAATTCACCCCTCCACTTT CASSGLEGLNNSPLHF
TRBJ2-2 TRBV5-1 . TRBD2 TGCGCCAGCAGCTTGCCCGGGACTAGCGGGCTGACCACCGGGGAGCTGTTTTTT CASSLPGTSGLTTGELFF
TRBJ2-2 TRBV29-1 . TRBD2 TGCAGCGTTGAAGTTTCGGGACTAGCGGGAGGGGGGAACACCGGGGAGCTGTTTTTT CSVEVSGLAGGGNTGELFF
TRBJ1-2 TRBV4-1 many . TGCGCCAGCAGCCCCCGCCGGAGGGTCTATGGCTACACCTTC CASSPRRRVYGYTF
TRBJ2-2 TRBV24-1 few . TGTGCCACCAGTGATTACAACCCCCGGGAGCGTTGGGCCGGGGAGCTGTTTTTT CATSDYNPRERWAGELFF
TRBJ1-5 TRBV2 few . TGTGCCAGCCATCCAGGGTGGGGGTCCAATCAGCCCCAGCATTTT CASHPGWGSNQPQHF
TRBJ1-6 TRBV19 . . TGTGCCAGTAGTATGCAGGGAAGGAATTCACCCCTCCACTTT CASSMQGRNSPLHF
TRBJ2-7 TRBV5-1 many . TGCGCCAGCAGCGTCCTGGGGGACGAGCAGTACTTC CASSVLGDEQYF
TRBJ1-2 TRBV28 . TRBD1 TGTGCCAGCTTCTCAGGGGGCCGGGGCTACACCTTC CASFSGGRGYTF
TRBJ2-7 TRBV4-2 many . TGTGCCAGCAGCCAACCCGACTCGTACGAGCAGTACTTC CASSQPDSYEQYF
TRBJ2-4 TRBV7-9 few . TGTGCCAGCAGCTCTCCTACGGCTACAGCCAAAAACATTCAGTACTTC CASSSPTATAKNIQYF
TRBJ2-7 TRBV5-1 . . TGCGCCAGCAGCTTGATCCTAGGGGGACAGCAGTACTTC CASSLILGGQQYF
TRBJ2-7 TRBV7-2 few . TGTGCCAGCAGCACCTCGGTGTACGAGCAGTACTTC CASSTSVYEQYF
TRBJ2-5 TRBV11-2 once TRBD2 TGTGCCAGCAGCTTAACTTTAGGACTAGCGGGTCAAGAGACCCAGTACTTC CASSLTLGLAGQETQYF
TRBJ2-1 TRBV10-2 . . TGCGCCAGCAGTGAGCTTACTAGGCCGTTTTACAATGAGCAGTTCTTC CASSELTRPFYNEQFF
TRBJ2-5 TRBV3-1 . . TGTGCCAGCACTTCGGTAGGGACCCAGTACTTC CASTSVGTQYF
TRBJ2-7 TRBV20-1 . TRBD2 TGCAGTGCCAGGACTAGCGGGGGGACCTACGAGCAGTACTTC CSARTSGGTYEQYF
TRBJ2-1 TRBV5-4 few TRBD2 TGTGCCAGCAGCTTTAGAGTTTGGGAGGAGGGCGGGAGTATTTCCTACAATGAGCAGTTCTTC CASSFRVWEEGGSISYNEQFF
TRBJ2-3 TRBV7-3 many . TGTGCCAGCATTTGGAGACTTAGCGGATCTATCACAGATACGCAGTATTTT CASIWRLSGSITDTQYF
TRBJ2-2 TRBV19 . . TGTGCCAGTTGGACACCGGGGAACACCGGGGAGCTGTTTTTT CASWTPGNTGELFF
TRBJ2-3 TRBV7-9 many . TGTGCCAGCAGCTTAGACCTCCGGGACATGAGGGATGAGCAGTATTTT CASSLDLRDMRDEQYF
TRBJ2-1 TRBV5-4 . TRBD2 TGTGCCAGCAGCTGGAGGGAGGGAGGTGAGCAGTTCTTC CASSWREGGEQFF
TRBJ2-5 TRBV5-1 . . TGCGCCAGCAGCTTGTTCGCCCACGCAGAGACCCAGTACTTC CASSLFAHAETQYF
TRBJ2-3 TRBV9 . TRBD2 TGTGCCAGCAGCGTAGTCCCCAGCGGGAGTACAGATACGCAGTATTTT CASSVVPSGSTDTQYF
TRBJ2-1 TRBV24-1 few . TGTGCCACCAGTGACCCGTCTAGCAGGGGAAACAATGAGCAGTTCTTC CATSDPSSRGNNEQFF
TRBJ2-1 TRBV11-1 . . TGTGCCAGCATAAGTACAGGGTTCATCGTCAATGAGCAGTTCTTC CASISTGFIVNEQFF
TRBJ2-1 TRBV5-1 . TRBD1 TGCGCCAGCAGCTGGACAGGGGGCCCGCAGTTCTTC CASSWTGGPQFF
TRBJ1-5 TRBV18 few . TGTGCCAGCTCACCAGCGGACGGCTTATCACCCCAGCATTTT CASSPADGLSPQHF